The clone carrying this T cell receptor beta chain was seen at least ten times. Antigen unknown. Germline DNA was extracted too, while blood RNA derived from unsorted whole blood. Germline V gene data show CDR1 as SGHAT and CDR2 as FQNNGV. This CDR3 has 15 residues. V lost 7 bases to trimming and J lost 5 bases, with 19 bases between them. A primer in the constant region served to generate TCR beta cDNA from approximately 450 ng of total RNA. Libraries covering TCR beta were generated through three nested multiplex PCR rounds (using a slightly modified ARM-PCR). Running about 11 cycles apiece, the first two PCR rounds relied on TRBV1-TRBV30 forward primers together with a C-beta reverse primer. TCRdb passed the multiplex PCR reads through MiXCR, listing each CDR3 protein once. The table shows about 180,000 distinct CDR3 sequences, with about 60% occurring only once. This sample was taken from a study of tumor-infiltrating lymphocytes in primary liver carcinoma. About the research overall: Patients' primary liver carcinoma was surgically resected.

Study findings and constraints: Because the samples were bulk unsorted, the study did not compare CD4+ and CD8+ repertoires.

The clonotype originates from a man aged 40-50 years with primary liver carcinoma and hepatitis B virus infection. Sample: peripheral blood. The chain combines TRBV11-2 with TRBJ2-3; D perhaps matches TRBD1 (7 bases). CDR3 bases: TGTGCCAGCACCGTGCAGGGGGGTGCCGGAGATACGCAGTATTTT. Protein sequence: CASTVQGGAGDTQYF.